This note documents a single TCR beta chain sequence. Its antigen is unidentified. These data come from a study of blood T cells in healthy people across ages. Whole-study findings and limits: Roughly linear age-related decline in beta diversity appeared, significant by age about 40. In long-lived donors, naive CD4+ cell counts and diversity exceeded those of aged donors.

A sample-barcoded 5' primer and a J-beta primer mix were used in a second PCR of roughly 7 to 12 cycles. Researchers report that each sample yielded at least 2.5 million CDR3-containing paired-end reads. One entry per CDR3 protein, called by TCRdb with MiXCR from the 5' RACE reads. The table includes hundreds of thousands of distinct CDR3 sequences, around two fifths detected once. Trimming left V 2 bases short and J 4 bases short, with 5 bases between. The CDR3 is 13 residues long. Germline assignment: CDR1 MNHEY and CDR2 SVGEGT. Source material: blood. The chain joins TRBV6-2 or TRBV6-3 to TRBJ2-2, with no clear D. This TCR was sampled from a man older than 75 in good health. CDR3 DNA sequence: TGTGCCAGCAGTTACCTAATCACCGGGGAGCTGTTTTTT. It translates to CASSYLITGELFF.